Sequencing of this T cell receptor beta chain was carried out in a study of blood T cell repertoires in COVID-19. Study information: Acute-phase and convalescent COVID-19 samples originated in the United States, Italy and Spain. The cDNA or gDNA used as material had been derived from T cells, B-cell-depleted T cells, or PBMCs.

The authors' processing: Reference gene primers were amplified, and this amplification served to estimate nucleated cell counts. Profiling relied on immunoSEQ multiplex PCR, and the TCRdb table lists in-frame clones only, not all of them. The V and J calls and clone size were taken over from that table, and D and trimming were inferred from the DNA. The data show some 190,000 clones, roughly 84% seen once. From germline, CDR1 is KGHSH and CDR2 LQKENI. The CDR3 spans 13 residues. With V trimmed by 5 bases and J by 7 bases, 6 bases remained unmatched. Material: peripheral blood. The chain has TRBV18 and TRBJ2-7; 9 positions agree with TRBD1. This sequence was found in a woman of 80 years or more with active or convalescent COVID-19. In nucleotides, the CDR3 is TGTGCCAGCTCATCGCCGGGACAGGGTGAGCAGTACTTC. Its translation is CASSSPGQGEQYF.